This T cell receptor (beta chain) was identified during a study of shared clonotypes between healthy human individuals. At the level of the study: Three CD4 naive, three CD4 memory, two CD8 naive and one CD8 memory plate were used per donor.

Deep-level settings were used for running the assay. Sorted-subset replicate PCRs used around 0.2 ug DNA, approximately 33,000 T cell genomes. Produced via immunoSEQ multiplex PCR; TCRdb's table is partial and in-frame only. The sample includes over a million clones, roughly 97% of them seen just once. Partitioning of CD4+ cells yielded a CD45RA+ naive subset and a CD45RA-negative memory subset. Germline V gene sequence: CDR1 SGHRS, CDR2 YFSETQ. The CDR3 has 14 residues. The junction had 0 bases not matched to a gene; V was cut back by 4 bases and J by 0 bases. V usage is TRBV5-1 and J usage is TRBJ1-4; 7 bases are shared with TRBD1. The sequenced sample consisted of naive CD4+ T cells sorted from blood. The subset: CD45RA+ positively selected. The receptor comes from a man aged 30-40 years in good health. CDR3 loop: CASSDRATNEKLFF. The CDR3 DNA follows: TGCGCCAGCAGCGACAGGGCAACTAATGAAAAACTGTTTTTT.